This T cell receptor beta chain was identified in a study of beta chain features in type 1 diabetes. Study-level points and caveats: Across all four CD4+ subsets, people with type 1 diabetes showed modestly shorter TCRB CDR3s.

Trimming cost V 0 bases and J 4 bases, with 7 bases left between them. CDR3 length equals 13 residues. The germline V gene has CDR1 LGHNA and CDR2 YSLEER. This clone showed up many times. The antigen remains undetermined. Expressed TCRB transcripts were sequenced, since all the RNA that had been isolated was reverse transcribed. Clones were read by immunoSEQ multiplex PCR, and TCRdb kept only the in-frame ones, dropping some. Of more than 300,000 clones in the sample, approximately 9.9% were seen once. This sequence was found in a man between 25 and 39 years old with type 1 diabetes. J is TRBJ2-7 and V is TRBV4-3; D remains unclear. The sample taken for sequencing was central memory CD4+ T cells from blood. The CDR3 coding sequence is TGCGCCAGCAGCCAAGAGGTAAATTACGAGCAGTACTTC. Its translation is CASSQEVNYEQYF.